This T cell receptor (beta chain) originates from a study of blood T cell repertoires in COVID-19. Study-wide background: Samples representing acute and convalescent COVID-19 were sourced from the United States, Italy and Spain. T cells, B-cell-depleted T cells, or PBMCs supplied cDNA or gDNA.

The authors' processing: Amplification of reference gene primers provided the estimated nucleated cell counts. Sequenced by immunoSEQ multiplex PCR; TCRdb stores in-frame clones only, minus some. D and trimming come from the DNA, and the V and J calls and clone size come from that table. This sample yields around 56,000 clones, of which 73% are seen a single time; 15% to 20% belongs to the top ten. Trimming pared 5 bases from V and 3 bases from J, leaving 14 bases between. In germline, CDR1 is SGHNT, CDR2 YYREEE (reference sequence). The CDR3 contains 14 residues. The sequenced sample was peripheral blood. The sequence was collected from a woman between 50 and 59 years old with active or convalescent COVID-19. The gene calls are TRBV5-4 and TRBJ1-2, with a tentative D call TRBD1 (6 bases). CDR3: CASRPRQVDYGYTF. CDR3 DNA: TGTGCCAGCAGGCCGAGACAGGTAGACTATGGCTACACCTTC.